Listed below are T cell receptor beta chains from one sample, sequenced in a study of human T cells and chemical hapten exposure. TCRdb used MiXCR to reprocess the RACE reads, holding one entry per CDR3 protein. The data show nearly 350,000 distinct CDR3 sequences, with around 7% seen just once and 8.4% held by the top ten. This specimen was whole blood, taken in connection with sensitization to the hapten diphenylcyclopropenone (DPC). These receptors all stem from a woman younger than 35 with alopecia areata. Some clones in this sample may be carry-over from other donors' samples. The CDR3 runs from the conserved cysteine through the conserved F or W. Fields, in order: V gene, CDR3 protein.

TRBV5-1	CASSSGTGGVMNTEAFF
TRBV5-1	CASSQETSANEQFF
TRBV6-6	CASSTPGPDNEKLFF
TRBV20-1	CSPIGTGGMGTDTQYF
TRBV27	CASSSTSSGGRETQYF
TRBV12-3/TRBV12-4	CASSYGGPQETQYF
TRBV5-1	CASSPTASNTGELFF
TRBV15	CATREFRDRGYNEQFF
TRBV4-3	CASSQGAQILAYGYTF
TRBV5-4	CASSPGTVDYGYTF
TRBV5-6	CASSLGPDRWTEAFF
TRBV6-2/TRBV6-3	CASSFERGNTQYF
TRBV12-3/TRBV12-4	CASSLQRYTDTQYF
TRBV29-1	CSVAGSRPRTDTQYF
TRBV12-3/TRBV12-4	CASSFSRQSTNTGELFF
TRBV12-3/TRBV12-4	CASSLPGTGRTEAFF
TRBV29-1	CSVEGKSNTGELFF
TRBV10-3	CAISDSGLEGTQYF
TRBV3-1	CASSHRAGEQYF
TRBV14	CASSQEVLLGGYTF
TRBV4-2	CASSQDRSLGYTF
TRBV6-1	CASLPGLAGGEQFF
TRBV7-2	CASSVGAGDNEQFF
TRBV12-3/TRBV12-4	CASSFMRQGDEQYF
TRBV29-1	CTSAGGLTDTQYF
TRBV10-3	CAISGLGQQETQYF
TRBV29-1	CSVVQGAHTEAFF
TRBV7-2	CASSLEPGANVLTF
TRBV5-1	CASSPTGERADTQYF
TRBV5-1	CASKASDTQYF
TRBV6-4	CASSDPRTGAGTQPQHF
TRBV12-3/TRBV12-4	CASSIAGQGKETQYF
TRBV4-3	CASSQDWAYEQYF
TRBV10-3	CAIRETATNEKLFF
TRBV28	CASSGDRDTDTQYF
TRBV20-1	CSARFRGRSTDTQYF
TRBV2	CASSGLAGAPYYEFF
TRBV20-1	CSAWAQSNLPTDTQYF
TRBV6-1	CASSRTGSTGELFF
TRBV11-2	CASSSYRGRFSSGANVLTF
TRBV6-5	CASSSTSKNIQYF
TRBV7-9	CASSFGQGSEKLFF
TRBV6-1	CASRLRQGINIQYF
TRBV6-5	CASSYLQGYNEQFF
TRBV24-1	CATSEFNGDEQFF
TRBV2	CASMGGWTDTQYF
TRBV9	CASSVGEGRAGYGYTF
TRBV3-1	CASSQDKQGYLSSYEQYF
TRBV20-1	CSAPSPGFGGNTIYF
TRBV12-3/TRBV12-4	CASSPEGREEYF
TRBV5-4	CASSARLAVSTDTQYF
TRBV29-1	CSTHRGLTTLSYNEQFF